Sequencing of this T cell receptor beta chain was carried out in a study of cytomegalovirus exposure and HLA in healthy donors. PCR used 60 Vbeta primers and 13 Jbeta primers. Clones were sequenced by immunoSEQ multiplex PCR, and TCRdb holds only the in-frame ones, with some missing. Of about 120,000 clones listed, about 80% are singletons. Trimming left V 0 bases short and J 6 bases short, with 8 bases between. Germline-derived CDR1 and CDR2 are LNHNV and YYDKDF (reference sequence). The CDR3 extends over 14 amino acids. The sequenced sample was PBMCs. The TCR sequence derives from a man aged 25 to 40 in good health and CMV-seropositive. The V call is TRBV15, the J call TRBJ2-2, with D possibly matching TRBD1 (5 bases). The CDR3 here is CATSRDQGSGELFF. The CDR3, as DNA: TGTGCCACCAGCAGAGATCAGGGATCCGGGGAGCTGTTTTTT.